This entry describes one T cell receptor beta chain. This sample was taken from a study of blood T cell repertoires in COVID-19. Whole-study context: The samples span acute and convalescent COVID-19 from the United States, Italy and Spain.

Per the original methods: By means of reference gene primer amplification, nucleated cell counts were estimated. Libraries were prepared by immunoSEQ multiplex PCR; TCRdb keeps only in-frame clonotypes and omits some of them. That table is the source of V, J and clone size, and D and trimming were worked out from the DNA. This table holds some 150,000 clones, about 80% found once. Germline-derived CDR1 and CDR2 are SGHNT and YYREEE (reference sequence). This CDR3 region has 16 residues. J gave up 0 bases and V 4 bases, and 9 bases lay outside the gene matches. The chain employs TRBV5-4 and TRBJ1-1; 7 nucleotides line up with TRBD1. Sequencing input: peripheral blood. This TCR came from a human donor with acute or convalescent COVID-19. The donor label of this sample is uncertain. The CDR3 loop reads CASSPDRLRVNTEAFF. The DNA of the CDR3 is TGTGCCAGCAGCCCGGACAGGCTGAGGGTGAACACTGAAGCTTTCTTT.